There are a few counts of the clone carrying this T cell receptor (beta chain). This sample stems from a study of T-cell memory formation after mild COVID-19. MiXCR, run by TCRdb on the 5' RACE reads, gives a single entry per CDR3 protein. This sample has hundreds of thousands of distinct CDR3 sequences; more than 15% occur once, and the top ten carry roughly 22%. The sequence was collected from a man between 18 and 35 years old who had mild COVID-19 (a few samples of this study predate the infection). Cell type and time point are not known. The sequencing sample was made of PBMCs or a T cell subset sorted from them (not recorded which).

The CDR3 loop reads CATSDFEGERSRGYF. DNA for the CDR3: TGTGCCACCAGTGATTTCGAAGGGGAAAGAAGCAGGGGGTACTTC. This chain joins TRBV24-1 and TRBJ2-7, with TRBD1 as a possible D gene (6 bases). V gave up 1 base and J gave up 12 bases, with 21 bases separating them. The length of the CDR3 is 15 residues. Germline-derived CDR1 and CDR2 are KGHDR and SFDVKD.